These 31 T cell receptor beta chains came from one sample sequenced in a study of blood T cell repertoires in COVID-19. Here immunoSEQ multiplex PCR was the method, and the copy in TCRdb shows in-frame clones only, minus some. The sample records about 400,000 clones, 85% to 90% being singletons. Sequencing used PBMCs or T cells enriched from blood (not recorded which). The receptors were gathered from a woman aged 25 to 39 who had recovered from COVID-19.

The V and J genes are TRBV19 and TRBJ1-4; 9 positions agree with TRBD1. This CDR3 has 14 amino acids. Losses at the gene ends were 4 bases for V and 10 bases for J; bases not matched to a gene: 7. Germline values: CDR1 LNHDA, CDR2 SQIVND (reference sequence). The chain's CDR3 is CASSTRRTGAKLFF. The CDR3 DNA follows: TGTGCCAGTAGTACTAGGCGGACAGGGGCAAAACTGTTTTTT.

The chain has TRBV10-3 and TRBJ2-7; 7 bases map to TRBD1. The CDR3 runs to 11 residues. Losses at the gene ends were 11 bases for V and 5 bases for J; bases not matched to a gene: 6. The germline V gene encodes CDR1 ENHRY and CDR2 SYGVKD. CDR3 sequence reads: CAAMTGNEQYF. CDR3 nucleotides: TGTGCCGCCATGACAGGGAACGAGCAGTACTTC.

This chain links TRBV28 with TRBJ2-7; TRBD2 is a possible D gene (6 bases). CDR1 and CDR2 (germline): MDHEN, SYDVKM. The CDR3 is 15 amino acids. The ends were cut back, 3 bases at V and 1 base at J, with 13 bases in the middle. The CDR3 spells CASSFLRAGSYEQYF. DNA for the CDR3: TGTGCCAGCAGTTTCCTTCGGGCGGGATCCTACGAGCAGTACTTC.

This chain links TRBV2 with TRBJ2-5; D not certain. Germline values: CDR1 SNHLY, CDR2 FYNNEI. The CDR3 totals 13 residues. Trimming shortened V by 7 bases and J by 3 bases, and 12 bases separated the two germline ends. CDR3 amino acids: CASIPPLEETQYF. The CDR3 DNA follows: TGTGCCAGCATCCCTCCCCTAGAAGAGACCCAGTACTTC.

The V and J genes are TRBV28 and TRBJ2-1; no reliable D call. Looked up from germline, CDR1 is MDHEN and CDR2 is SYDVKM. The CDR3 covers 11 residues. The V gene lost 5 bases and the J gene lost 7 bases, with 6 bases spanning the gap. The CDR3 here is CASSPRNEQFF. DNA for the CDR3: TGTGCCAGCAGTCCTAGGAATGAGCAGTTCTTC.

A few counts support this clone. The rearrangement uses TRBV7-9 and TRBJ2-7, with 8 nucleotides matching TRBD1. Germline loops: CDR1 SEHNR, CDR2 FQNEAQ (reference sequence). The junction had 7 bases not matched to a gene; V was cut back by 5 bases and J by 4 bases. The length of the CDR3 is 14 residues. The CDR3 nucleotides are TGTGCCAGCAGCCCGCAGGGGGCCAAGTACGAGCAGTACTTC. Protein sequence: CASSPQGAKYEQYF.

J is TRBJ1-4 and V is TRBV6-5; weak D call: TRBD1 (5 bases). The CDR3 length is 13 residues. With 6 bases removed from V and 3 bases from J, the gap between germline ends came to 8 bases. Per germline, CDR1 MNHEY and CDR2 SVGAGI. The DNA of the CDR3 is TGTGCCAGCAGCCGGGGGGCTAATGAAAAACTGTTTTTT. Translating it yields CASSRGANEKLFF.

The rearrangement joins TRBV18 to TRBJ2-2; 8 nucleotides match TRBD1. This CDR3 region has 14 residues. CDR1 KGHSH and CDR2 LQKENI come from the germline V gene. V was clipped by 5 bases and J by 4 bases; unmatched bases: 3. The CDR3: CASSGQGGTGELFF. Here the CDR3 DNA reads TGTGCCAGCTCAGGACAGGGCGGCACCGGGGAGCTGTTTTTT.

The chain recombines TRBV3-1 (or the pseudogene TRBV3-2) with TRBJ1-3, with TRBD1 matching 7 bases. Trimming took 10 bases from V and 1 from J; bases not matched to a gene: 4. CDR1 and CDR2 (germline): LGHDT, YNNKEL (reference sequence). The CDR3 contains 13 residues. The CDR3 bases are TGTGCCACGGGACAGCTATCTGGAAACACCATATATTTT. Residues: CATGQLSGNTIYF.

The chain recombines TRBV5-4 with TRBJ1-2; TRBD1 matches at 11 bases. Germline V CDR1 and CDR2: SGHNT, YYREEE (reference sequence). The CDR3 is 15 amino acids. With 2 bases clipped from V and 4 bases from J, the junction kept 4 bases outside the gene matches. Here the CDR3 DNA reads TGTGCCAGCAGCTTCGGGACAGGGGGTACCTATGGCTACACCTTC. It is translated as CASSFGTGGTYGYTF.

Notes on this clone: The junction differs from germline at one of its ends, possibly a read error. The rearrangement uses TRBV7-7 and TRBJ2-5; TRBD1 might be the D (6 bases). In germline, CDR1 is SSHAT, CDR2 FNYEAQ (reference sequence). This CDR3 spans 18 amino acids. CDR3 DNA sequence: TGTGCTAGCAGCTTAGGAATGGGACACCTACTCCACCAAGAGACCCAGTACTTC. Residues: CASSLGMGHLLHQETQYF.

The chain is built from TRBV12-3 or TRBV12-4 and TRBJ1-1; TRBD1 might be the D (5 bases). The CDR3 is 13 amino acids. Trimming pared 6 bases from V and 4 bases from J, leaving 12 bases between. The CDR3 loop is CASRASGVTEAFF. CDR3 DNA: TGTGCCAGCAGGGCGTCGGGGGTCACTGAAGCTTTCTTT.

The gene calls are TRBV5-1 and TRBJ2-7; 9 nucleotides align to TRBD2. V lost 0 bases and J lost 3; bases outside the gene matches: 1. The CDR3 has 14 amino acids. Germline V gene data show CDR1 as SGHRS and CDR2 as YFSETQ. The CDR3 loop reads CASSLELAGYEQYF. The CDR3 DNA reads TGCGCCAGCAGCTTGGAACTAGCGGGCTACGAGCAGTACTTC. Based on the CDR3 plus reference TRBV5-1 and TRBJ2-7, the full variable domain is KAGVTQTPRYLIKTRGQQVTLSCSPISGHRSVSWYQQTPGQGLQFLFEYFSETQRNKGNFPGRFSGRQFSNSRSEMNVSTLELGDSALYLCASSLELAGYEQYFGPGTRLTVT.

The V call is TRBV27, the J call TRBJ1-2, with TRBD1 matching over 7 bases. This CDR3 is built from 13 residues. With V trimmed by 6 bases and J by 2 bases, 3 bases remained unmatched. Germline lookup yields CDR1 MNHEY and CDR2 SMNVEV (reference sequence). CDR3 sequence: CASRTGPNYGYTF. DNA of the CDR3: TGTGCCAGCAGGACAGGGCCCAACTATGGCTACACCTTC.

This clone was counted a few times. The chain combines TRBV5-1 with TRBJ1-6, with D unresolved. Trimming stripped 2 bases from V and 6 bases from J, with 9 bases between. The CDR3 length is 14 residues. Germline V gene lookup returns CDR1 SGHRS and CDR2 YFSETQ. The CDR3 loop reads CASSLSPVNSPLHF. The CDR3 DNA reads as TGCGCCAGCAGCTTATCCCCAGTTAATTCACCCCTCCACTTT.

The V call is TRBV4-1, the J call TRBJ2-7, with D perhaps matching TRBD1 (5 bases). Germline V gene data show CDR1 as MGHRA and CDR2 as YSYEKL. The CDR3 is 15 residues long. V lost 0 bases to trimming and J lost 2 bases, with 11 bases between them. CDR3 DNA: TGCGCCAGCAGCCAAGAAGGGGCAGGAACCTACGAGCAGTACTTC. Its protein is CASSQEGAGTYEQYF.

The V call is TRBV27, the J call TRBJ1-1; D ambiguous. This CDR3 is built from 16 residues. The ends were cut back, 5 bases at V and 0 bases at J, with 16 bases in the middle. Germline lookup yields CDR1 MNHEY and CDR2 SMNVEV (reference sequence). CDR3 sequence (DNA): TGTGCCAGCAGTCCTAGGACTCCCCGGGTGAACACTGAAGCTTTCTTT. Translation: CASSPRTPRVNTEAFF.

The CDR3 is CATSDSTGTSGSSVDTQYF. DNA for the CDR3: TGTGCCACCAGTGATTCAACCGGGACTAGCGGGTCCTCCGTAGATACGCAGTATTTT. V and J are TRBV24-1 and TRBJ2-3; 12 bases align to TRBD2. Germline CDR1 and CDR2: KGHDR and SFDVKD. J was trimmed by 5 bases and V by 2 bases; bases with no gene match: 13. The CDR3 is 19 amino acids.

The genes are TRBV2 and TRBJ2-7; 13 bases agree with TRBD2. The V and J ends lost 5 bases and 7 bases, in that order; junction bases with no gene match: 8. The CDR3 covers 15 residues. CDR1 and CDR2 (germline): SNHLY, FYNNEI. DNA for the CDR3: TGTGCCAGCAGTCAACTAGCGGGAGGGGACGGAGAGCAGTACTTC. This encodes CASSQLAGGDGEQYF.

DNA for the CDR3: TGTGCCAGCAGTACCCGGACAGGGGGCCGTGGGGAGACCCAGTACTTC. This translates into CASSTRTGGRGETQYF. The V call is TRBV27, the J call TRBJ2-5; 11 nucleotides agree with TRBD1. V lost 5 bases, J lost 5 bases, and 10 bases stayed unmatched. CDR3 length: 16 amino acids. Germline CDR1 is MNHEY and CDR2 is SMNVEV (reference sequence).

The chain is built from TRBV10-3 and TRBJ2-1, with TRBD1 matching 10 bases. The junction had 0 bases not matched to a gene; V was cut back by 2 bases and J by 2 bases. Germline V gene data show CDR1 as ENHRY and CDR2 as SYGVKD. The CDR3 runs 15 residues. DNA of the CDR3: TGTGCCATCAGTGAGGGACAGGGGGCCTACAATGAGCAGTTCTTC. Translated, it gives CAISEGQGAYNEQFF.

Concerning this clone itself: This sample also contains other DNA sequences that code for the same CDR3. The chain employs TRBV20-1 and TRBJ1-1; D ambiguous. There are 11 residues in the CDR3. V was trimmed by 3 bases and J by 3 bases, leaving 5 bases between them. CDR1 DFQATT and CDR2 SNEGSKA come from the germline V gene (reference sequence). The DNA for the CDR3 is TGCAGTGCTAGCCGGGACACTGAAGCTTTCTTT. It specifies CSASRDTEAFF.

V usage is TRBV3-1 (or the pseudogene TRBV3-2) and J usage is TRBJ2-3; the D gene is possibly TRBD1 (6 bases). CDR3 length: 13 amino acids. V was cut by 4 bases and J by 10 bases, with 15 bases left in between. Germline V gene lookup returns CDR1 LGHDT and CDR2 YNNKEL (reference sequence). The CDR3 loop reads CASSRGQSSAQYF. CDR3 bases: TGTGCCAGCAGCCGTGGACAGTCGAGTGCGCAGTATTTT.

This chain joins TRBV28 and TRBJ2-7; 7 bases line up with TRBD2. J gave up 3 bases and V 4 bases, and 15 bases lay outside the gene matches. The CDR3 is 17 residues long. From germline, CDR1 is MDHEN and CDR2 SYDVKM. The CDR3 region is CASSSTRRPGTIYEQYF. The CDR3 nucleotides read TGTGCCAGCAGTTCAACCCGCAGGCCGGGGACTATCTACGAGCAGTACTTC.

The CDR3 nucleotides read TGCGCCAGCAGCCATCTGGGGGGACAGCCGAACACTGAAGCTTTCTTT. This codes for CASSHLGGQPNTEAFF. The J gene is TRBJ1-1, the V gene TRBV4-1, with 7 bases identical to TRBD1. The CDR3 has 16 residues. V was clipped by 3 bases and J by 1 base; unmatched bases: 8. From germline, CDR1 is MGHRA and CDR2 YSYEKL.

The gene calls are TRBV3-1 (or the pseudogene TRBV3-2) and TRBJ2-3; 8 bases line up with TRBD2. This CDR3 has 16 residues. Germline CDR1 reads LGHDT; CDR2 reads YNNKEL (reference sequence). J lost 4 bases, V lost 2 bases, and 8 bases had no gene match. CDR3 residues: CASSQPFSGGADTQYF. Written as DNA, the CDR3 is TGTGCCAGCAGCCAACCCTTCTCGGGGGGGGCAGATACGCAGTATTTT.

This chain links TRBV7-6 with TRBJ1-1; no definite D call. V was pared by 0 bases and J by 0 bases, with 17 bases between. The germline V gene encodes CDR1 SGHVS and CDR2 FNYEAQ. The length of the CDR3 is 18 residues. The CDR3 protein is CASSLARGGRLMNTEAFF. CDR3 nucleotides: TGTGCCAGCAGCTTAGCGCGGGGAGGGCGGCTTATGAACACTGAAGCTTTCTTT.

The chain couples TRBV19 to TRBJ2-1; 7 nucleotides match TRBD2. The V and J ends lost 3 bases and 2 bases, in that order; junction bases with no gene match: 10. Germline loops: CDR1 LNHDA, CDR2 SQIVND (reference sequence). CDR3 size: 17 residues. In DNA, the CDR3 is TGTGCCAGTAGTATCGGGGGAGCGGGGTCCCCCTACAATGAGCAGTTCTTC. Protein product: CASSIGGAGSPYNEQFF.

The J gene is TRBJ1-2, the V gene TRBV29-1; 8 bases agree with TRBD1. The CDR3 is made up of 11 amino acids. The germline gives CDR1 SQVTM, CDR2 ANQGSEA. J lost 8 bases, V lost 7 bases, and 6 bases had no gene match. The CDR3 DNA reads TGCAGCGCAAACAGGGGGGACGGCTACACCTTC. Its translation is CSANRGDGYTF.

The rearrangement uses TRBV5-1 and TRBJ1-2; 10 positions match TRBD1. J lost 6 bases, V lost 4 bases, and 6 bases had no gene match. The V gene's germline CDR1 is SGHRS and CDR2 YFSETQ. This CDR3 region has 14 residues. The CDR3 region is CASSRDRGEDGYTF. The CDR3 DNA follows: TGCGCCAGCAGCAGGGACAGGGGCGAGGATGGCTACACCTTC. The whole variable domain, filled in from reference TRBV5-1 and TRBJ1-2, reads KAGVTQTPRYLIKTRGQQVTLSCSPISGHRSVSWYQQTPGQGLQFLFEYFSETQRNKGNFPGRFSGRQFSNSRSEMNVSTLELGDSALYLCASSRDRGEDGYTFGSGTRLTVV.

The chain couples TRBV7-2 to TRBJ1-2, with D uncertain. This CDR3 is built from 14 residues. The V and J ends lost 5 bases and 2 bases respectively, with 12 bases between them. From germline, CDR1 is SGHTA and CDR2 FQGNSA. The CDR3 nucleotides read TGTGCCAGCAGCCGGACGGGGTGGAACTATGGCTACACCTTC. This sequence encodes CASSRTGWNYGYTF.